These 4 T cell receptor beta chains came from one sample sequenced in a study of Tregs in tolerant kidney transplant recipients. Generated by immunoSEQ multiplex PCR, the TCRdb table keeps only in-frame clones and is missing some. This repertoire includes over 14,000 clones. Mixed chimerism was transient after nonmyeloablative marrow transplants from related graft donors. The sequences come from CD4+ T cells from blood (PBMCs), collected 12 months after the transplant. The receptor set was obtained from a human patient who received a combined kidney and bone marrow transplant. Some T cells may be supplied by the graft donor.

A note on this clone: The CDR3 extends 3 residues past the end of the read, so its final part is completed from the germline J gene. V is TRBV10-3 and J is TRBJ2-7; 9 bases fit TRBD2. Germline lookup yields CDR1 ENHRY and CDR2 SYGVKD. V trimming: 4 bases; J trimming: 2 bases; junction bases outside the gene matches: 6. This CDR3 contains 15 residues. CDR3 residues: CAISANSGGTYEQYF. Incomplete CDR3 DNA: TGTGCCATCAGTGCAAATAGCGGGGGAACCTACGAG.

On this clone: The read terminates 3 residues ahead of where the CDR3 ends, so the germline J gene completes it. The rearrangement joins TRBV28 to TRBJ2-2; TRBD1 agrees at 11 bases. The germline CDR1 and CDR2 sequences are MDHEN and SYDVKM. The CDR3 is 17 amino acids. With 1 base clipped from V and 5 bases from J, the junction kept 6 bases outside the gene matches. CDR3 bases read: TGTGCCAGCAGTTTATACACCGGGACAGGGGGAACCGGGGAG. It specifies CASSLYTGTGGTGE. The CDR3, in full, reads CASSLYTGTGGTGELFF.

Worth noting for this clone: Read data end 3 residues before the CDR3 end; the end is taken from the germline J gene. The V gene is TRBV3-1 (or the pseudogene TRBV3-2), the J gene TRBJ2-1; no firm D call. This CDR3 has 15 residues. Looked up from germline, CDR1 is LGHDT and CDR2 is YNNKEL (reference sequence). Trimming stripped 1 base from V and 6 bases from J, with 13 bases between. CDR3 bases read: TGTGCCAGCAGCCAAGCCCTCGACATGAGCAATGAG. It specifies CASSQALDMSNE. From start to end, the CDR3 is CASSQALDMSNEQFF.

CDR3 DNA, as far as it was read: TGTGCCATCAGCCCTAGCAGTAGCACAGATACG. Protein product: CAISPSSSTDT. The whole CDR3 sequence is CAISPSSSTDTQYF. The V and J genes are TRBV10-3 and TRBJ2-3, with D possibly being TRBD2 (5 bases). Read coverage stops 3 residues before the CDR3 terminus; the germline J gene supplies the remainder. Germline loops: CDR1 ENHRY, CDR2 SYGVKD. This CDR3 is built from 14 residues. V lost 6 bases and J lost 0, with 10 bases in between.